This T cell receptor beta chain was sequenced for a study of CXCR3-negative and CXCR3-positive naive CD8 T cells. Study outcomes and limitations: Memory cells showed distinct TRBV-TRBJ patterns, while the two naive subsets matched. Diversity in memory CD8+ cells fell much lower than the comparably high levels seen in both naive subsets. Cryopreserved cells partially lost CXCR3 expression, and fresh PBMCs were used in most assays.

The CDR3 sequence is 14 residues long. The germline gives CDR1 SGHRS, CDR2 YFSETQ. Carrying UMI labels, the TRB cDNA libraries were prepared through 5' RACE. TCRdb reprocessed the 5' RACE reads and stores each CDR3 protein as one record, lacking DNA. The table for this sample gives tens of thousands of distinct CDR3 sequences. Subsets of CD8+ T cells were each sorted in triplicate at about 300,000 cells apiece. Turning to this clonotype: Its antigen is not identified.

Source material: memory CD8+ T cells from blood. The clonotype originates from a human donor in good health. Some clones in this sample may be carry-over from other donors' samples. The gene calls are TRBV5-1 and TRBJ2-1; TCRdb calls TRBD2, which cannot be checked without DNA. The CDR3 region is CASTHSLAGNEQFF.